These 24 T cell receptor beta chains originate from one sample sequenced in a study of T-cell memory formation after mild COVID-19. TCRdb ran MiXCR on the 5' RACE reads and lists one entry per CDR3 protein. In the table there are a few hundred thousand distinct CDR3 sequences, 13% to 15% of which are singletons. The source material was PBMCs or a T cell subset sorted from them (not recorded which). The receptors originated from a man aged 18 to 29 who had mild COVID-19 (a few samples of this study predate the infection). Cell type and time point are not known.

The V gene is TRBV6-5, the J gene TRBJ1-5, with TRBD1 as a possible D gene (6 bases). V lost 0 bases and J 6 bases, leaving 12 bases between the germline ends. CDR1 is MNHEY and CDR2 is SVGAGI in the germline V gene. The CDR3 extends over 15 amino acids. CDR3 protein: CASSYSMGGSQPQHF. The CDR3 region has the DNA TGTGCCAGCAGTTACTCGATGGGGGGCAGTCAGCCCCAGCATTTT.

This clonotype has more than one count but fewer than ten. The chain joins TRBV7-2 to TRBJ1-1; D gene uncertain. V gave up 5 bases and J gave up 1 base, with 8 bases separating them. Germline V gives CDR1 SGHTA, CDR2 FQGNSA. This CDR3 spans 13 amino acids. For the CDR3, the DNA is TGTGCCAGCAGCCCAAACAAGAACACTGAAGCTTTCTTT. It specifies CASSPNKNTEAFF.

The CDR3 region is CASSLADEEQPQHF. CDR3 DNA sequence: TGTGCCAGCAGCTTAGCGGATGAAGAACAGCCCCAGCATTTT. This chain connects TRBV7-9 to TRBJ1-5; no clear D. Germline V lookup: CDR1 SEHNR, CDR2 FQNEAQ (reference sequence). Trimming removed 0 bases from V and 7 bases from J, with 10 bases in between. The CDR3 has 14 residues.

This clonotype turned up a few times. The CDR3 sequence is CASSFYRKPGELFF. In DNA form, the CDR3 reads TGTGCCAGCAGTTTTTATCGTAAACCCGGGGAGCTGTTTTTT. The chain joins TRBV12-3 or TRBV12-4 to TRBJ2-2, with D unresolved. This CDR3 is 14 amino acids long. V was shortened by 3 bases and J by 6 bases, with 11 bases between the two germline ends.

The rearrangement uses TRBV7-8 and TRBJ2-3; TRBD2 matches at 13 bases. The germline V gene has CDR1 SGHVS and CDR2 FQNEAQ. Trimming cost V 5 bases and J 4 bases; bases outside gene matches: 6. The CDR3 loop spans 16 amino acids. The CDR3 reads CASSRRGLAGPDTQYF. The CDR3 nucleotides are TGTGCCAGCAGCCGACGGGGACTAGCGGGACCAGATACGCAGTATTTT.

This clonotype showed up many times. This chain links TRBV11-2 with TRBJ1-1; the D is unclear. Germline CDR1 and CDR2: SGHAT and FQNNGV. The CDR3 is made up of 14 amino acids. Trimming shortened V by 3 bases and J by 1 base, and 9 bases separated the two germline ends. The CDR3 DNA sequence: TGTGCCAGCAGCTTTTATAGACAGAACACTGAAGCTTTCTTT. It translates to CASSFYRQNTEAFF.

In this sample, this clonotype turned up many times. A junction boundary mismatches the germline segment, possibly from a read error. V and J are TRBV5-1 and TRBJ2-2, with D unresolved. CDR1 and CDR2 (germline): SGHRS, YFSETQ. The CDR3 totals 12 residues. As DNA, the CDR3 is TGTGCCAGCAGCTTAAACACCGGGGAGCTGTTTTTT. Amino acids: CASSLNTGELFF.

The chain recombines TRBV7-9 with TRBJ2-3; D unclear. The CDR3 is made up of 16 amino acids. V gave up 5 bases and J gave up 3 bases, with 18 bases separating them. Germline CDR1 is SEHNR and CDR2 is FQNEAQ (reference sequence). The CDR3 protein is CASSPDVGYSTDTQYF. CDR3 DNA: TGTGCCAGCAGCCCGGACGTGGGTTATAGTACAGATACGCAGTATTTT.

The chain combines TRBV27 with TRBJ2-1, with 7 bases identical to TRBD2. The trim removed 5 bases at V and 9 bases at J, leaving 16 bases unmatched. The CDR3 spans 16 residues. Germline V gene data show CDR1 as MNHEY and CDR2 as SMNVEV (reference sequence). In DNA form, the CDR3 reads TGTGCCAGCAGTCCTCGGGTCAGTGGGGCGGGGGTTGAGCAGTTCTTC. Protein: CASSPRVSGAGVEQFF.

This chain joins TRBV11-2 and TRBJ2-7; the match to TRBD1 covers 9 bases. CDR3 size: 14 residues. V shed 5 bases and J 1 base; nucleotides not matched to a gene: 3. Germline V gene lookup returns CDR1 SGHAT and CDR2 FQNNGV. The CDR3 region is CASSRTGESYEQYV. The CDR3 nucleotides are TGTGCCAGCAGCCGGACAGGGGAGTCCTACGAGCAGTACGTC.

The chain carries TRBV7-9 and TRBJ2-3, with TRBD1 identical over 9 bases. With 4 bases clipped from V and 1 base from J, the junction kept 6 bases outside the gene matches. The CDR3 loop spans 16 amino acids. Germline loops: CDR1 SEHNR, CDR2 FQNEAQ (reference sequence). CDR3 coding DNA: TGTGCCAGCAGCTCACACCGGGACAGGGGCACAGATACGCAGTATTTT. Protein: CASSSHRDRGTDTQYF.

In this sample, this clonotype turned up many times. V usage is TRBV7-8 and J usage is TRBJ2-1; D gene unclear. The CDR3 covers 17 residues. The germline V gene encodes CDR1 SGHVS and CDR2 FQNEAQ. The V and J ends lost 1 base and 8 bases respectively, with 21 bases between them. For the CDR3, the DNA is TGTGCCAGCAGCTTAGAGGTCGAACGACCCTTACCGGATGAGCAGTTCTTC. It is translated as CASSLEVERPLPDEQFF.

In DNA form, the CDR3 reads TGTGCCAGCAGTTACGACAGGGGGGATTCACCCCTCCACTTT. Translated: CASSYDRGDSPLHF. J is TRBJ1-6 and V is TRBV6-5, with TRBD1 identical over 9 bases. CDR3 length: 14 residues. Germline V gene data show CDR1 as MNHEY and CDR2 as SVGAGI. Trimming at V came to 2 bases and at J to 8 bases, leaving 1 base not matched to a gene.

This clonotype was detected a few times. This chain links TRBV2 with TRBJ2-1; tentatively, D is TRBD2 (6 bases). The V gene's germline CDR1 is SNHLY and CDR2 FYNNEI. The CDR3 is 15 residues long. V dropped 3 bases and J dropped 6 bases, with 15 bases sitting between them. CDR3 sequence (DNA): TGTGCCAGCAGTGATACAACGGGACTCCTCAATGAGCAGTTCTTC. It yields the protein CASSDTTGLLNEQFF.

This clonotype was seen only a few times. V gene TRBV6-5 combines with J gene TRBJ2-3; D gene unclear. The V end lost 0 bases, the J end lost 4 bases, and 8 bases lay between the germline ends. The CDR3 runs to 14 residues. CDR1 and CDR2 from the germline V gene are MNHEY and SVGAGI. The CDR3 here is CASSYSDPADTQYF. The CDR3 DNA follows: TGTGCCAGCAGTTACTCGGACCCGGCAGATACGCAGTATTTT.

This clonotype came up many times. The rearrangement uses TRBV20-1 and TRBJ2-2; TRBD1 matches at 10 bases. Per the germline V gene, CDR1 is DFQATT and CDR2 is SNEGSKA (reference sequence). After removal of 0 bases from V and 5 bases from J, the junction contained 9 bases not matched to a gene. This CDR3 spans 17 amino acids. The CDR3 DNA reads as TGCAGTGCTAGAGATCGGGTCGGGACAGGGGTGACCGGGGAGCTGTTTTTT. Translated: CSARDRVGTGVTGELFF.

This clonotype was detected a few times. The rearrangement joins TRBV20-1 to TRBJ1-3; possibly TRBD1 for D (6 bases). CDR3 length equals 15 residues. Germline V lookup: CDR1 DFQATT, CDR2 SNEGSKA (reference sequence). The V and J ends lost 4 bases and 0 bases respectively, with 13 bases between them. The CDR3 bases are TGCAGTGCTACCCGGGGGCCAAGCTCTGGAAACACCATATATTTT. Amino acid sequence: CSATRGPSSGNTIYF.

This clonotype was detected many times. J is TRBJ2-7 and V is TRBV20-1; unclear D gene. This CDR3 contains 11 residues. With 4 bases removed from V and 3 bases from J, the gap between germline ends came to 7 bases. In germline, CDR1 is DFQATT, CDR2 SNEGSKA (reference sequence). The CDR3 region has the DNA TGCAGTGCTACAGGAAACTACGAGCAGTACTTC. Translated: CSATGNYEQYF.

The V and J genes are TRBV20-1 and TRBJ1-5; D might be TRBD1 (5 bases). The ends were cut back, 3 bases at V and 6 bases at J, with 15 bases in the middle. Germline V CDR1 and CDR2: DFQATT, SNEGSKA (reference sequence). This CDR3 has 14 residues. The CDR3: CSASGTRTLQPQHF. The CDR3 DNA reads TGCAGTGCTAGCGGGACCCGGACCCTTCAGCCCCAGCATTTT.

The V call is TRBV18, the J call TRBJ1-5; 7 bases match TRBD1. V was clipped by 5 bases and J by 6 bases; unmatched bases: 7. In germline, CDR1 is KGHSH, CDR2 LQKENI. This CDR3 comprises 14 residues. The CDR3 protein is CASSFDRESQPQHF. In nucleotides, the CDR3 is TGTGCCAGCTCATTCGACAGGGAGAGTCAGCCCCAGCATTTT.

This clonotype was counted between two and nine times. The chain carries TRBV4-1 and TRBJ2-3, with D uncertain. The CDR3 is 17 amino acids. V lost 3 bases and J lost 1, with 17 bases in between. Germline CDR1 reads MGHRA; CDR2 reads YSYEKL. The CDR3 nucleotides read TGCGCCAGCAGCCAGGTTTCTAGGACCACCGGCACAGATACGCAGTATTTT. Translating gives CASSQVSRTTGTDTQYF.

The table lists this clonotype with many counts. The chain couples TRBV2 to TRBJ1-5, with TRBD1 matching 8 bases. V shed 6 bases, J shed 2 bases, and the junction held 0 bases outside the gene matches. The germline gives CDR1 SNHLY, CDR2 FYNNEI. This CDR3 contains 13 residues. CDR3 coding DNA: TGTGCCAGCAGGGACAGGGGCAATCAGCCCCAGCATTTT. This encodes CASRDRGNQPQHF.

This clonotype was counted only a few times. V and J are TRBV9 and TRBJ1-3; D possibly corresponds to TRBD1 (5 bases). The CDR3 consists of 17 residues. Trimming took 0 bases from V and 0 from J, leaving 13 bases between them. CDR1 and CDR2 (germline): SGDLS, YYNGEE. CDR3 in amino acids: CASSVEPRRASGNTIYF. CDR3 bases: TGTGCCAGCAGCGTAGAACCGCGCAGGGCCTCTGGAAACACCATATATTTT.

This clonotype was detected only a few times. This chain connects TRBV4-3 to TRBJ2-3; D may be TRBD2 (6 bases). CDR3 size: 14 residues. In germline, CDR1 is LGHNA, CDR2 YSLEER. The V gene lost 4 bases and the J gene lost 2 bases, with 10 bases spanning the gap. CDR3 protein: CASSRREYTDTQYF. The CDR3 nucleotides read TGCGCCAGCAGCCGGAGGGAGTACACAGATACGCAGTATTTT.